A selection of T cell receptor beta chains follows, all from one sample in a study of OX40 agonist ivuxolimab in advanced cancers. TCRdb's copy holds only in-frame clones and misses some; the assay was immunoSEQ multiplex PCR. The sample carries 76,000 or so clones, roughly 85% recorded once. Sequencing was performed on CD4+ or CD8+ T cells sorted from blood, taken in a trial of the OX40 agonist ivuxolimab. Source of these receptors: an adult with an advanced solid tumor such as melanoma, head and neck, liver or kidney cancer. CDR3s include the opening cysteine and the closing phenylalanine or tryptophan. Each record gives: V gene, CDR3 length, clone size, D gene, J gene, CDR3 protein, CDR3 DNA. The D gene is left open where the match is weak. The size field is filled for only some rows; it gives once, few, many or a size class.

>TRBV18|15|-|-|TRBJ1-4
CASSPPGPINEKLFF
TGTGCCAGCTCACCACCGGGCCCGATTAATGAAAAACTGTTTTTT
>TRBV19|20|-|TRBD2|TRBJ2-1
CASSTGLAGAGLSSYNEQFF
TGTGCCAGTAGTACGGGACTAGCGGGGGCCGGTCTAAGCTCCTACAATGAGCAGTTCTTC
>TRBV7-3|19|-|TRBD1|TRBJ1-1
CASSLMAGQHSGRDTEAFF
TGTGCCAGCAGCTTAATGGCGGGACAGCATTCCGGGAGGGACACTGAAGCTTTCTTT
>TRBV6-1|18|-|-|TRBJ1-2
CASSEASGGTISFYGYTF
TGTGCCAGCAGTGAAGCTTCGGGAGGAACAATATCTTTCTATGGCTACACCTTC
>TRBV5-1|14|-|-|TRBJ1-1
CASSLDPANTEAFF
TGCGCCAGCAGCTTGGACCCAGCGAACACTGAAGCTTTCTTT
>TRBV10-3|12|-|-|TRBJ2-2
CAISDRGGELFF
TGTGCCATCAGTGACCGTGGCGGGGAGCTGTTTTTT
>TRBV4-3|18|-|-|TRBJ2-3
CASSQEATSRGSTDTQYF
TGCGCCAGCAGCCAAGAAGCTACATCCAGGGGAAGCACAGATACGCAGTATTTT
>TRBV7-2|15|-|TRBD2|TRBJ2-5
CASSATSGGQETQYF
TGTGCCAGCAGCGCGACTAGCGGGGGGCAAGAGACCCAGTACTTC
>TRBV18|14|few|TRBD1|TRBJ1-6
CASSPGQGRSPLHF
TGTGCCAGCTCACCCGGACAGGGGAGGTCACCCCTCCACTTT
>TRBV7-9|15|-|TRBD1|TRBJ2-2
CASSSGTGSTGELFF
TGTGCCAGCAGTTCCGGGACAGGGAGTACCGGGGAGCTGTTTTTT
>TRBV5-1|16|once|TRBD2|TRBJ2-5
CASSPEGTSAQETQYF
TGCGCCAGCAGCCCCGAAGGGACTAGCGCCCAAGAGACCCAGTACTTC
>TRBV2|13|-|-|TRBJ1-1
CASSELGRAEAFF
TGTGCCAGCAGTGAACTGGGTCGGGCTGAAGCTTTCTTT
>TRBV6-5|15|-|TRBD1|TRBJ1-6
CASRGQETNNSPLHF
TGTGCCAGCAGAGGACAGGAAACGAATAATTCACCCCTCCACTTT
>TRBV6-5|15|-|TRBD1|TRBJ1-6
CASSSGGQALGSLHF
TGTGCCAGCAGCTCGGGCGGACAGGCCCTGGGATCCCTCCACTTT
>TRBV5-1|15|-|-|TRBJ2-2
CASSSRTANTGELFF
TGCGCCAGCAGCTCCCGAACAGCAAATACCGGGGAGCTGTTTTTT
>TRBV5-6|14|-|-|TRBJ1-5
CASSQGRSNQPQHF
TGTGCCAGCAGCCAAGGACGGAGCAATCAGCCCCAGCATTTT
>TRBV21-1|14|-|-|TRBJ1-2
CASSRGPPNYGYTF
TGTGCCAGCAGCAGGGGGCCGCCTAACTATGGCTACACCTTC
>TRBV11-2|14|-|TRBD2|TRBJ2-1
CASSSGPGEGEQFF
TGTGCCAGCAGCTCGGGACCGGGGGAGGGTGAGCAGTTCTTC
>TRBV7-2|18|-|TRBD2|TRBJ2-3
CASSFSLVSGIPMDTQYF
TGTGCCAGCAGCTTCTCACTCGTTAGCGGGATCCCCATGGATACGCAGTATTTT
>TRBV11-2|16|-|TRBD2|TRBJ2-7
CASSLGLAGASYEQYF
TGTGCCAGCAGCTTAGGACTAGCGGGGGCCTCCTACGAGCAGTACTTC
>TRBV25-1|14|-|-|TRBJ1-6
CASSVEGRESPLHF
TGTGCCAGCAGTGTTGAGGGGCGCGAGTCACCCCTCCACTTT
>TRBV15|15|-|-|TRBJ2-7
CATSRGGRQSYEQYF
TGTGCCACCAGCAGAGGGGGGAGACAAAGCTACGAGCAGTACTTC
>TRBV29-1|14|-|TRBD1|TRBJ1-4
CSVDSGTDNEKLFF
TGCAGCGTTGATTCCGGGACAGATAATGAAAAACTGTTTTTT
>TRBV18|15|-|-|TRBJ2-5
CASSPMKGTQETQYF
TGTGCCAGCTCACCGATGAAGGGGACCCAAGAGACCCAGTACTTC
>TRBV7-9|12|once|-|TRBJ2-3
CASSPQGDTQYF
TGTGCCAGCAGCCCGCAGGGGGATACGCAGTATTTT
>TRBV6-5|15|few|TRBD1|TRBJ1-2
CASSYEPGQAYGYTF
TGTGCCAGCAGTTACGAGCCGGGACAGGCGTATGGCTACACCTTC
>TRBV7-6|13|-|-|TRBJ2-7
CASSFTGAGEQYF
TGTGCCAGCAGCTTTACCGGGGCTGGCGAGCAGTACTTC
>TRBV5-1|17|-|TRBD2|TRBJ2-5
CASSLLAFAGGLETQYF
TGCGCCAGCAGCTTGCTAGCTTTTGCGGGGGGTTTGGAGACCCAGTACTTC
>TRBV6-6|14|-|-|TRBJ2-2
CASSIDREAGELFF
TGTGCCAGCAGTATCGACAGGGAGGCCGGGGAGCTGTTTTTT
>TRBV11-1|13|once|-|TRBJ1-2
CASSLPSNYGYTF
TGTGCCAGCAGCTTACCCAGCAACTATGGCTACACCTTC
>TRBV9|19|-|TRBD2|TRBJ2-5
CPNFSTSGGVHTYQETQYF
TGCCCAAATTTCTCAACTAGCGGGGGGGTCCACACTTACCAAGAGACCCAGTACTTC
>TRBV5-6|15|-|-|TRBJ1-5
CASSLLAGDNQPQHF
TGTGCCAGCAGCTTGCTTGCAGGCGACAATCAGCCCCAGCATTTT
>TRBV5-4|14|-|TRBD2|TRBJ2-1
CASSGPGLNNEQFF
TGTGCCAGCAGCGGACCGGGACTAAACAATGAGCAGTTCTTC
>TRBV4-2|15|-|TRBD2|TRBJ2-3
CASSQGVAGPDTQYF
TGTGCCAGCAGCCAAGGCGTAGCGGGGCCAGATACGCAGTATTTT
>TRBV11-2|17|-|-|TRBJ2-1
CASSSLRRARPNNEQFF
TGTGCCAGCAGCTCCCTCCGGAGAGCGCGACCGAACAATGAGCAGTTCTTC
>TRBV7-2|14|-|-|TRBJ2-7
CASSLEQGGYEQYF
TGTGCCAGCAGCTTAGAACAGGGTGGCTACGAGCAGTACTTC
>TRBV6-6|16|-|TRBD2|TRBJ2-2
CASSKWTSGNTGELFF
TGTGCCAGCAGTAAATGGACTAGCGGGAACACCGGGGAGCTGTTTTTT
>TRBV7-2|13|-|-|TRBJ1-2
CASSQDVARGYTF
TGTGCCAGCAGCCAAGACGTGGCGCGGGGCTACACCTTC
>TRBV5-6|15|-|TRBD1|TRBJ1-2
CASNLRDRANYGYTF
TGTGCCAGCAATTTGAGGGACAGAGCTAACTATGGCTACACCTTC
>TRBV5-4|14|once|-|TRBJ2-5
CASSSPQRQETQYF
TGTGCCAGCAGCTCACCACAGCGGCAAGAGACCCAGTACTTC
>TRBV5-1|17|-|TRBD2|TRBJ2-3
CASGLAGAQLSTDTQYF
TGCGCCAGCGGGCTAGCGGGGGCCCAACTGAGCACAGATACGCAGTATTTT
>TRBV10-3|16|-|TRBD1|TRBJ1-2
CAISEFGQGLNYGYIF
TGTGCCATCAGTGAGTTCGGACAGGGCCTTAACTATGGCTACATCTTC
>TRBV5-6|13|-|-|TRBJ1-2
CASSSGGDYGYTF
TGTGCCAGCAGCAGCGGAGGCGACTATGGCTACACCTTC
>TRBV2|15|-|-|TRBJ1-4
CASSPSRGAGEKLFF
TGTGCCAGCAGTCCCTCTAGGGGCGCAGGGGAAAAACTGTTTTTT
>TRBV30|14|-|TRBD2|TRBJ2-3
CALGKGGGTDTQYF
TGTGCCTTGGGGAAGGGCGGGGGGACAGATACGCAGTATTTT
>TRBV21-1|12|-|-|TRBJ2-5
CASRGGQETQYF
TGTGCCAGCAGGGGGGGGCAAGAGACCCAGTACTTC
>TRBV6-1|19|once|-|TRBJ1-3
CASSEEGVSSGLSGNTIYF
TGTGCCAGCAGTGAAGAGGGAGTCAGCAGCGGATTGTCTGGAAACACCATATATTTT
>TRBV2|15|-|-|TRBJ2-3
CASSEAGTAFDTQYF
TGTGCCAGCAGTGAAGCTGGGACCGCGTTCGATACGCAGTATTTT
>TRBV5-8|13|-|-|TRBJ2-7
CASSRTDSYEQYF
TGTGCCAGCAGCCGGACAGACTCCTACGAGCAGTACTTC
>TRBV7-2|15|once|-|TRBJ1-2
CASSPRAGAHYGYTF
TGTGCCAGCAGCCCAAGGGCTGGCGCCCACTATGGCTACACCTTC
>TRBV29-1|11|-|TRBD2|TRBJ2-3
CSGGLAGTQYF
TGCAGCGGGGGACTAGCGGGTACGCAGTATTTT